This passage covers 21 T cell receptor beta chains from one sample sequenced in a study of shared clonotypes between healthy human individuals. Libraries were prepared by immunoSEQ multiplex PCR; TCRdb keeps only in-frame clonotypes and omits some of them. The top ten hold over 1.3% of the sample, which has about 980,000 clones, roughly 72% seen once. Sequenced sample: memory CD4+ T cells sorted from blood. Subset meaning: CD45RA-negative fraction. These receptors were taken from a man aged 18 to 29 in good health.

The genes are TRBV28 and TRBJ1-5; TRBD1 might be the D (5 bases). The CDR3 is 18 residues long. Germline V gene lookup returns CDR1 MDHEN and CDR2 SYDVKM. The ends were cut back, 5 bases at V and 6 bases at J, with 26 bases in the middle. The CDR3 DNA reads as TGTGCCAGCAGTCCCCAATCCGGTACGCGGGGGTGGGGTCAGCCCCAGCATTTT. Encoded protein: CASSPQSGTRGWGQPQHF.

This sequence joins TRBV4-2 and TRBJ1-3; D remains unclear. The ends were cut back, 0 bases at V and 7 bases at J, with 4 bases in the middle. The CDR3 sequence is 12 residues long. Germline assignment: CDR1 LGHNA and CDR2 YNFKEQ. The CDR3 DNA follows: TGTGCCAGCAGCCAAGATGGGAACACCATATATTTT. Its protein product is CASSQDGNTIYF.

In its sample, this clone was seen a few times. The chain combines TRBV7-8 with TRBJ1-5, with 10 bases identical to TRBD1. The CDR3 consists of 15 residues. Germline assignment: CDR1 SGHVS and CDR2 FQNEAQ. V gave up 5 bases and J gave up 9 bases; unmatched junction bases: 10. CDR3 protein: CASSPGQGPLRPQHF. For the CDR3, the DNA is TGTGCCAGCAGCCCGGGACAGGGGCCATTACGGCCCCAGCATTTT.

This sequence joins TRBV7-2 and TRBJ2-2, with D possibly matching TRBD2 (5 bases). The CDR3 is 11 residues long. V lost 4 bases and J 8 bases, leaving 5 bases between the germline ends. Germline assignment: CDR1 SGHTA and CDR2 FQGNSA. The CDR3 DNA follows: TGTGCCAGCAGCTCGGGGGGGGAGCTGTTTTTT. Amino acid sequence: CASSSGGELFF. Combining the CDR3 with reference TRBV7-2 and TRBJ2-2 gives the whole variable domain GAGVSQSPSNKVTEKGKDVELRCDPISGHTALYWYRQSLGQGLEFLIYFQGNSAPDKSGLPSDRFSAERTGGSVSTLTIQRTQQEDSAVYLCASSSGGELFFGEGSRLTVL.

This clone occurred a few times. Here the CDR3 DNA reads TGTGCCAGCAGCCTCCAGTCAGTAGGGGCAGCCTACGAGCAGTACTTC. It is translated as CASSLQSVGAAYEQYF. The J gene is TRBJ2-7, the V gene TRBV11-2; maybe TRBD1 (5 bases). Trimming took off 5 bases at V and 2 bases at J, with 19 bases between the two ends. Germline V gene data show CDR1 as SGHAT and CDR2 as FQNNGV. The CDR3 covers 16 residues.

With regard to this clone: It is likely a read error: a sequence one base away is far more abundant. V gene TRBV11-3 combines with J gene TRBJ2-1; 13 bases are shared with TRBD2. Trimming took 5 bases from V and 7 from J; bases not matched to a gene: 8. This CDR3 has 16 residues. Germline loops: CDR1 SGHNT, CDR2 YENEEA. The CDR3 DNA follows: TGTGCCAGCAGCCCTACTACTAGCGGGAGGGAGAATGAGCAGTTCTTC. Its translation: CASSPTTSGRENEQFF. Full variable domain (rest looked up from reference TRBV11-3 and TRBJ2-1): EAGVVQSPRYKIIEKKQPVAFWCNPISGHNTLYWYLQNLGQGPELLIRYENEEAVDDSQLPKDRFSAERLKGVDSTLKIQPAELGDSAVYLCASSPTTSGRENEQFFGPGTRLTVL.

The chain employs TRBV5-4 and TRBJ2-2, with D possibly matching TRBD2 (6 bases). This CDR3 region has 16 residues. Germline assignment: CDR1 SGHNT and CDR2 YYREEE (reference sequence). V lost 6 bases and J lost 3, with 18 bases in between. The CDR3: CASTPFGRGDTGELFF. The DNA of the CDR3 is TGTGCCAGCACCCCCTTCGGGCGGGGTGACACCGGGGAGCTGTTTTTT.

This clone showed up just a few times. J is TRBJ2-2 and V is TRBV4-1; 14 positions agree with TRBD2. The CDR3 extends over 18 amino acids. Looked up from germline, CDR1 is MGHRA and CDR2 is YSYEKL. V lost 3 bases to trimming and J lost 2 bases; unmatched junction nucleotides: 5. CDR3 region: CASSQGTSGGANTGELFF. The CDR3 bases are TGCGCCAGCAGCCAGGGGACTAGCGGGGGCGCAAACACCGGGGAGCTGTTTTTT.

Here the CDR3 reads CASSGSGRNNQPQHF. The DNA of the CDR3 is TGTGCCAGCAGCGGATCCGGGCGGAACAATCAGCCCCAGCATTTT. J is TRBJ1-5 and V is TRBV5-6; no firm D call. Trimming left V 4 bases short and J 3 bases short, with 14 bases between. This CDR3 is 15 amino acids long. Per the germline V gene, CDR1 is SGHDT and CDR2 is YYEEEE.

The chain carries TRBV30 and TRBJ1-3; no clear D. Germline assignment: CDR1 GTSNPN and CDR2 SVGIG (reference sequence). V was shortened by 4 bases and J by 0 bases, with 7 bases between the two germline ends. The CDR3 is made up of 13 amino acids. In DNA form, the CDR3 reads TGTGCCTGGACGGCAGCCTCTGGAAACACCATATATTTT. Amino acid sequence: CAWTAASGNTIYF.

The chain couples TRBV10-3 to TRBJ2-1; the D call may be TRBD1 or TRBD2 (5 bases each). The CDR3 has 14 amino acids. Germline-derived CDR1 and CDR2 are ENHRY and SYGVKD. V was pared by 2 bases and J by 7 bases, with 12 bases between. The CDR3 nucleotides read TGTGCCATCAGTGAGCGAGGGACGCTAAATGAGCAGTTCTTC. Its protein product is CAISERGTLNEQFF.

This chain connects TRBV7-9 to TRBJ2-1, with 10 positions matching TRBD2. The junction had 10 bases not matched to a gene; V was cut back by 3 bases and J by 5 bases. Germline assignment: CDR1 SEHNR and CDR2 FQNEAQ (reference sequence). The CDR3 has 17 residues. The CDR3 here is CASSFVSGRPVNNEQFF. The CDR3 DNA sequence: TGTGCCAGCAGCTTTGTTAGCGGGAGGCCGGTAAACAATGAGCAGTTCTTC. Variable domain in full (rest from reference TRBV7-9 and TRBJ2-1): DTGVSQNPRHKITKRGQNVTFRCDPISEHNRLYWYRQTLGQGPEFLTYFQNEAQLEKSRLLSDRFSAERPKGSFSTLEIQRTEQGDSAMYLCASSFVSGRPVNNEQFFGPGTRLTVL.

On this clone itself: A much larger clone lies one base from this, so it may be a read error. Other nucleotide sequences from this sample produce the same CDR3. The chain has TRBV6-1 and TRBJ1-1; D call uncertain. Trimming took 2 bases from V and 1 from J, leaving 5 bases between them. In germline, CDR1 is MNHNS, CDR2 SASEGT. There are 13 residues in the CDR3. CDR3 sequence reads: CASSERGNTEAFF. The CDR3 bases are TGTGCCAGCAGTGAAAGAGGGAACACTGAAGCTTTCTTT.

The rearrangement uses TRBV7-2 and TRBJ1-2, with 8 bases aligning to TRBD1. Trimming cost V 1 base and J 0 bases; bases outside gene matches: 7. Germline-derived CDR1 and CDR2 are SGHTA and FQGNSA. CDR3 length: 17 amino acids. CDR3 nucleotides: TGTGCCAGCAGCTTAGTTCAGGGGGCTATTTCTAACTATGGCTACACCTTC. This codes for CASSLVQGAISNYGYTF.

The chain joins TRBV13 to TRBJ2-7; D uncertain. CDR1 and CDR2 from the germline V gene are PRHDT and FYEKMQ (reference sequence). This CDR3 comprises 16 residues. Trimming took 5 bases from V and 4 from J, leaving 21 bases between them. Here the CDR3 DNA reads TGTGCCAGCAGCGCCAAGCCGGTTCGCGATGGGTACGAGCAGTACTTC. This codes for CASSAKPVRDGYEQYF.

The genes are TRBV5-6 and TRBJ2-2; 10 bases fit TRBD1. Unmatched junction bases numbered 11, after V lost 3 bases and J lost 6 bases. Germline V lookup: CDR1 SGHDT, CDR2 YYEEEE. The length of the CDR3 is 17 residues. This chain's CDR3 is CASSSLRGQGLAGELFF. The CDR3 DNA is TGTGCCAGCAGCTCACTTCGGGGACAGGGGCTCGCCGGGGAGCTGTTTTTT.

This chain connects TRBV10-3 to TRBJ2-3; no reliable D call. In germline, CDR1 is ENHRY, CDR2 SYGVKD. V lost 0 bases to trimming and J lost 6 bases, with 10 bases between them. This CDR3 has 14 residues. As DNA, the CDR3 is TGTGCCATCAGTGAGTCCTCCACCCCCGATACGCAGTATTTT. Translation: CAISESSTPDTQYF.

This clone came up once. The chain is built from TRBV5-4 and TRBJ2-7; the match to TRBD2 covers 7 bases. Losses at the gene ends were 0 bases for V and 4 bases for J; bases not matched to a gene: 13. CDR3 length equals 17 residues. Germline lookup yields CDR1 SGHNT and CDR2 YYREEE (reference sequence). CDR3 coding DNA: TGTGCCAGCAGCTTGGGGGTCTCGGCGGGAGTCCGGTACGAGCAGTACTTC. Its translation is CASSLGVSAGVRYEQYF.

The J gene is TRBJ2-3, the V gene TRBV13; D not resolved. The CDR3 is 14 residues long. Trimming cost V 2 bases and J 1 base, with 7 bases left between them. Looked up from germline, CDR1 is PRHDT and CDR2 is FYEKMQ (reference sequence). CDR3 in amino acids: CASSLRTRTDTQYF. The CDR3 coding sequence is TGTGCCAGCAGCTTAAGAACCCGCACAGATACGCAGTATTTT.

This sequence joins TRBV10-1 and TRBJ2-3; a possible D gene is TRBD2 (6 bases). Trimming left V 2 bases short and J 3 bases short, with 9 bases between. Germline V gene lookup returns CDR1 WNHNN and CDR2 SYGVQD (reference sequence). The CDR3 runs to 14 residues. The CDR3 reads CASSEQGRTDTQYF. The CDR3 bases are TGCGCCAGCAGTGAGCAAGGGAGGACAGATACGCAGTATTTT.

The J gene is TRBJ1-2, the V gene TRBV18; maybe TRBD1 (5 bases). This CDR3 comprises 14 residues. The germline V gene has CDR1 KGHSH and CDR2 LQKENI. The ends were cut back, 4 bases at V and 4 bases at J, with 13 bases in the middle. The CDR3 loop is CASSREGWAYGYTF. In nucleotides, the CDR3 is TGTGCCAGCTCACGGGAGGGGTGGGCCTATGGCTACACCTTC.